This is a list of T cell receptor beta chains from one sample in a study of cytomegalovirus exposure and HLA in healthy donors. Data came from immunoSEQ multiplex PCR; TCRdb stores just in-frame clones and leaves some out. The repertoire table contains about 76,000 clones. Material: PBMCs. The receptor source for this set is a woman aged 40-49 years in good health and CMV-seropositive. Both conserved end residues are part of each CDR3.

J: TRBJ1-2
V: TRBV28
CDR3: CASSSGQIYGYTF

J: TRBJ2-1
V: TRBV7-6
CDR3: CASSLRTSGRTYYNEQFF

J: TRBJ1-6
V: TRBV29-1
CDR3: CSVEGGLSGSPLHF

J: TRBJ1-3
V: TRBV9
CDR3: CASSVATAGSGNTIYF

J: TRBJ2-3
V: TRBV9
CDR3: CASSVSRGASTDTQYF

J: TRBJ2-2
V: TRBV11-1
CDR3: CASSLGTSEYTGELFF

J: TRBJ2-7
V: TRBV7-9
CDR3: CASSLIRGSAYEQYF

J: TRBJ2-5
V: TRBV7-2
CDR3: CASSDRGDFQETQYF

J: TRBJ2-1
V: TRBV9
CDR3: CASSVALGTEQFF

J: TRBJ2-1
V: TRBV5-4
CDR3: CASSPDRSTYNEQFF

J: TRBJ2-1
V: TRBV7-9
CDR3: CASSSGTSGGISYNEQFF

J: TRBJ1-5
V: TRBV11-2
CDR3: CASSLGNRGGNQPQHF

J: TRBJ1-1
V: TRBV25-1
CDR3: CASSGRLGYTEAFF

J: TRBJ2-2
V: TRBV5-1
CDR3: CASYSRDSPHTGELFF

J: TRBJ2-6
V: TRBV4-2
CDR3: CASSQFTGSGANVLTF

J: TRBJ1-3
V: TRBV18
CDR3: CASSNTPTGLPSGNTIYF

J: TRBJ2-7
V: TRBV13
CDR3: CASSPSGGIWSYEQYF

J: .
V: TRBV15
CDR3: CATSRERERRYEQYF

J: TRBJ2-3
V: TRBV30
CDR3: CAWSDQRGGYTDTQYF

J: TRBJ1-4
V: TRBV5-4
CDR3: CASRDPNRGDEKLFF

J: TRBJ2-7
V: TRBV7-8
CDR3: CASSSRGDGYEQYF

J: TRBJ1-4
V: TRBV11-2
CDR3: CASSSTTGQTNEKLFF

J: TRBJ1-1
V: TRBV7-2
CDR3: CASFIPRTEAFF